Sequencing of this TCR beta chain was carried out in a study of T cell repertoires in cytomegalovirus infection. TCRdb fed the reads into MiXCR, producing one record per CDR3 protein. Here the sample spans about 920,000 distinct CDR3 sequences, roughly 30% being singletons. About this clonotype: Antigen specificity is unknown.

The CDR3 totals 13 residues. V lost 8 bases and J lost 7; bases outside the gene matches: 10. The receptor's source is a human donor in good health (CMV status not recorded). Some clones in this sample may be carry-over from other donors' samples. This chain joins TRBV12-3 or TRBV12-4 and TRBJ1-2; 7 nucleotides line up with TRBD1. The specimen comprised cultured CD8+ T cells from PBMCs, sampled from culture after CMV antigen stimulation. CDR3 loop: CASGFDRESGYTF. The CDR3 nucleotides read TGTGCCAGCGGCTTTGACAGGGAGAGTGGCTACACCTTC.